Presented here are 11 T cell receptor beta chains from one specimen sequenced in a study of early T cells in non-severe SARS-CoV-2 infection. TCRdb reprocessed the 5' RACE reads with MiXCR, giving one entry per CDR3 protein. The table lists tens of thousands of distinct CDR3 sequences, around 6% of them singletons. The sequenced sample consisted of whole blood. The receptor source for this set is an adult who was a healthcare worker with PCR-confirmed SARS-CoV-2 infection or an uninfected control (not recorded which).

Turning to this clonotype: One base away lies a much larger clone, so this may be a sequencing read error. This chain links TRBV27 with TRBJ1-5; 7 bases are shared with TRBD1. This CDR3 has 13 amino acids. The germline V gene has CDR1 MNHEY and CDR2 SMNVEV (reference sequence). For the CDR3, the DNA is TGTACCAGCAGCCCAGGGGGGGGTCAGCCCCAGCATTTT. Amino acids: CTSSPGGGQPQHF.

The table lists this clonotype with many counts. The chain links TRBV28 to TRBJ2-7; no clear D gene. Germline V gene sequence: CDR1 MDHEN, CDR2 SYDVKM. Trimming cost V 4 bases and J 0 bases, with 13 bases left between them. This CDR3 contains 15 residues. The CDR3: CASSSPGVGSYEQYF. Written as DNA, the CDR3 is TGTGCCAGCAGTTCCCCCGGCGTTGGCTCCTACGAGCAGTACTTC.

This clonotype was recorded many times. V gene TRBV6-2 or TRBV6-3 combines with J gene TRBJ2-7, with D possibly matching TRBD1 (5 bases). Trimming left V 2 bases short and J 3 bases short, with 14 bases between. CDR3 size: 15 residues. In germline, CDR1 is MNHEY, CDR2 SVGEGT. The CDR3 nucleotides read TGTGCCAGCAGTTACAGCAGGGATCCAATCTACGAGCAGTACTTC. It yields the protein CASSYSRDPIYEQYF.

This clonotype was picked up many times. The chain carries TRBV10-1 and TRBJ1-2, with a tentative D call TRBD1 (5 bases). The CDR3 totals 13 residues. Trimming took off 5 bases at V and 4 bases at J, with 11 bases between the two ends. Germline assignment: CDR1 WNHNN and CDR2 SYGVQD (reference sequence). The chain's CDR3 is CASSSQGSYGYTF. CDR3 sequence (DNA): TGCGCCAGCAGTTCTCAGGGTAGCTATGGCTACACCTTC.

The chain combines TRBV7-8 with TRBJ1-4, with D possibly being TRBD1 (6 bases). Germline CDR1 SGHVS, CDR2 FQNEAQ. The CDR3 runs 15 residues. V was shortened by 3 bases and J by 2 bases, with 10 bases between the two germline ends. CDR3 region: CASSFLQGTNEKLFF. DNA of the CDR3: TGTGCCAGCAGCTTCTTACAGGGTACTAATGAAAAACTGTTTTTT.

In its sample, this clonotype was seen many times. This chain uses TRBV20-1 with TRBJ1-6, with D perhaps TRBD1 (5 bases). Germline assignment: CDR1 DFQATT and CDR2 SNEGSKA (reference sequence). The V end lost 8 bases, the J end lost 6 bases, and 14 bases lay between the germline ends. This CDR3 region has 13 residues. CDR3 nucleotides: TGCAGTACTCATGGGGGGAGTAATTCACCCCTCCACTTT. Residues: CSTHGGSNSPLHF.

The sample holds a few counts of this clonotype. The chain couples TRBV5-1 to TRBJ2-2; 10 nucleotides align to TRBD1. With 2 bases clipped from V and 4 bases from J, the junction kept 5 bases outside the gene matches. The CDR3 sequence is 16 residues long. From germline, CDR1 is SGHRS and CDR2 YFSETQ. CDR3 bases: TGCGCCAGCAGCTTCGACGGGACAGGGGTCACCGGGGAGCTGTTTTTT. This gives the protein CASSFDGTGVTGELFF. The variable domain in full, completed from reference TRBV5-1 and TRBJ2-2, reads KAGVTQTPRYLIKTRGQQVTLSCSPISGHRSVSWYQQTPGQGLQFLFEYFSETQRNKGNFPGRFSGRQFSNSRSEMNVSTLELGDSALYLCASSFDGTGVTGELFFGEGSRLTVL.

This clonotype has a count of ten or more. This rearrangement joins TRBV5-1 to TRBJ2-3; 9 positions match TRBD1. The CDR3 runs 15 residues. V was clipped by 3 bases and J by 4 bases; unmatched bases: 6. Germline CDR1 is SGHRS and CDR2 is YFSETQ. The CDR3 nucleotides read TGCGCCAGCAGCTGGAGGACAGGGGCGGCAGATACGCAGTATTTT. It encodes CASSWRTGAADTQYF.

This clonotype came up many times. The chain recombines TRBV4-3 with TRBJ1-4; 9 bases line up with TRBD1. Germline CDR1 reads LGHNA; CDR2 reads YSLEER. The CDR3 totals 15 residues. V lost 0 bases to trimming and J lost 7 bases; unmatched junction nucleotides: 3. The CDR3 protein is CASSQDGTGSEKLFF. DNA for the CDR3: TGCGCCAGCAGCCAAGATGGGACAGGGAGTGAAAAACTGTTTTTT.

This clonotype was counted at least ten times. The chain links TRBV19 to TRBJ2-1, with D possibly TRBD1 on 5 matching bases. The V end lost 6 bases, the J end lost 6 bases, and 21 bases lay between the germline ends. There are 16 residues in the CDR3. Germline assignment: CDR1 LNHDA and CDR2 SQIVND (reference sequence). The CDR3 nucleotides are TGTGCCAGTAGAAGACAGTCGGGTAAAATCGGCAATGAGCAGTTCTTC. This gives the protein CASRRQSGKIGNEQFF. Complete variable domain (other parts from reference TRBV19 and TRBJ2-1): DGGITQSPKYLFRKEGQNVTLSCEQNLNHDAMYWYRQDPGQGLRLIYYSQIVNDFQKGDIAEGYSVSREKKESFPLTVTSAQKNPTAFYLCASRRQSGKIGNEQFFGPGTRLTVL.

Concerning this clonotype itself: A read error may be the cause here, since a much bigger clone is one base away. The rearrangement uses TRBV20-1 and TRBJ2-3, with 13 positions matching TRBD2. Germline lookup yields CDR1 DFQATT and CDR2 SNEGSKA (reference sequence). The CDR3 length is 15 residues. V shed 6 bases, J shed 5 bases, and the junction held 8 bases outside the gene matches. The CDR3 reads CSARRLAGGKDTQYF. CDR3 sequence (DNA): TGCAGTGCCCGCCGACTAGCGGGGGGCAAAGATACGCAGTATTTT.